This T cell receptor (beta chain) came from a study of shared clonotypes between healthy human individuals. Study observations and caveats: It was the few donors that limited the genetic and exposure-history diversity represented. Tissues were not sampled, only blood, and their repertoires likely differ.

Remarks on this clone: Its antigen remains unidentified.

For each subset, genomic DNA was distributed in equal portions over several immunoSEQ plates. When replicate PCRs were run on sorted subsets, they used 150 to 200 ng DNA, some 29,000 T cell genomes. Assay used: immunoSEQ multiplex PCR; TCRdb lists only in-frame clones, some missing. The table includes 2 million to 3 million clones, 80% to 95% detected once. The germline V gene encodes CDR1 SGHAT and CDR2 FQNNGV. The ends lost 1 base at V and 2 bases at J; junction bases unmatched: 5. The CDR3 extends over 16 amino acids. This receptor was taken from a man aged 18 to 35 in good health. Some clones in this sample may be carry-over from other donors' samples. The rearrangement uses TRBV11-2 and TRBJ2-1, with 7 bases lining up with TRBD2. The source material was naive CD4+ T cells from PBMCs. Specified subset: CD45RA+ positively selected. CDR3 region: CASSLVVAGAYNEQFF. CDR3 coding DNA: TGTGCCAGCAGCTTAGTAGTTGCGGGAGCCTACAATGAGCAGTTCTTC.